The text below deals with one T cell receptor (beta chain). Its antigen has not been determined. No base-level quality is on record; no much larger clone is a single base apart. Donors were approximately 42 systemically healthy Caucasian individuals from Russia aged 6 to 90 years. Each donor gave ten milliliters of peripheral blood, collected into EDTA-treated Vacutainer tubes. Ficoll-Paque density-gradient centrifugation was used to isolate PBMCs, with at least 7 million per sample. Total RNA was extracted from PBMCs with Trizol reagent, with at least 5 micrograms obtained per sample. For every donor, flow cytometry on a PBMC aliquot measured the percentage of naive CD45RAhigh/CD27high T cells. The source of the sample is a study of blood T cells in healthy people across ages (dated by TCRdb to between 2015 and 2017). Turning to the overall study: In model experiments, template switching captured roughly one uniquely barcoded TCR beta cDNA molecule for every two T cells. The study measured age-related changes in TCR beta repertoire diversity using deep sequencing normalized with unique cDNA molecular identifiers. To avoid experimental bias, donors of different ages were distributed randomly across sequencing lanes. The study analyzed two additional independent replicas of 1 million unique cDNA reads from the same blood draw for two donors, one aged 18 to 29 and one aged 80 or older. The donors were divided into four age groups: young (average around 16 years), middle-aged (roughly 40), aged (about 61) and long-lived (nearly 85).

The receptor library was made with 5' RACE. Instrument used: Illumina HiSeq 2500. The second PCR ran for roughly 7 to 11 cycles and used a J-beta primer mix along with a sample-barcoded 5' primer. Each TCR beta cDNA molecule received a unique molecular identifier from a template-switch 5' adaptor carrying 12 random nucleotides. Each sample yielded at least 2.5 million CDR3-containing paired-end reads. First-strand cDNA synthesis was performed from all RNA using the Mint cDNA synthesis kit, with priming by a TRBC-specific oligonucleotide. All cDNA was treated with uracil-DNA glycosylase and then went through a first 18-cycle PCR with the universal primers M1SS and BC2_uni_R. The authors' analysis ran thus. For normalization, 1 million high-quality reads were randomly selected from each sample, with every read carrying a distinct molecular identifier. Instead of being binned into consensus sequences, reads that shared molecular identifiers were thrown out. MiTCR, with a Q25 quality threshold and the strictest error-elimination algorithm, was used for CDR3 identification, clonotype clustering and error correction. A nonparametric unseen species model with Euler transformation was used to estimate a lower bound on total TCR beta diversity. The public reads were quality trimmed at Q25 with fastp and then assembled into clones with MiXCR by TCRdb, keeping productive beta chains. All rows with the same CDR3 protein become a single entry with the most common DNA and genes. V and J calls and clone size were set by TCRdb, not the authors. The sample profile shows about 1.6 million distinct CDR3 sequences; around 35% of them were found once. The top ten clones comprise 10% to 12% of the sample.

The CDR3 measures 13 amino acids from cysteine to phenylalanine. Kept here is only the CDR3 DNA, which spans 39 bases and is read in frame from base 1. Taken from the germline V gene (reference sequence), the CDR1 and CDR2 loops are DFQATT and SNEGSKA. Trimmed from V: 3 bases; trimmed from J: 7 bases; junction bases lacking a gene match: 8. The paper's findings and limits, for the study overall: A strong correlation was found between observed TCR beta diversity and the percentage of naive T cells measured by flow cytometry. The CMV infection status of donors was not known, potentially confounding age-related changes in expanded clonotypes. Bulk unsorted PBMC profiling prevented conclusive comparison of naive and antigen-experienced compartments. As age increased, observed TCR beta diversity per million T cells dropped in a roughly linear way, and a significant reduction was already evident by age about 40. The long-lived group showed more naive CD4+ T cells, fewer expanded clones and increased TCR diversity than the aged group, suggesting age selection. Estimates of total diversity from one million sequenced T cells were regarded as lower bounds and underestimates.

Input material: blood. The chain is encoded by TRBV20-1 joined to TRBJ2-7; the junction holds 8 bases that match TRBD2. The sequence was obtained from a woman aged 25 to 39 in good health. The CDR3 corresponds to CSASGRAVWEQYF. The base sequence is TGCAGTGCTAGCGGGAGGGCCGTTTGGGAGCAGTACTTC.